One sample yielded the 16 T cell receptor beta chains listed below, sequenced in a study of Graves' ophthalmopathy and Graves' hyperthyroidism (dated by TCRdb to 2016 to 2018). Sequenced on an Illumina HiSeq 2000. TCR beta CDR3 regions were amplified from RNA transcripts for repertoire sequencing. The first round of RT-PCR was done with HTBI primers and the Qiagen OneStep RT-PCR kit, and was followed by a second round of multiplex PCR, then size selection and purification. TCRdb reprocessed the public reads (quality trimming at Q25 with fastp, clone calling with MiXCR) and kept in-frame beta chains. A single entry per CDR3 protein holds the most common genes and DNA from its merged rows. The sample includes 200,000 to 250,000 distinct CDR3 sequences, with roughly 29% observed a single time. Around 9.8% of the sample rests with the top ten. The sample consisted of peripheral blood. The receptors originated from a man in his fifties or sixties with Graves' ophthalmopathy. Donor details come from another sample of the same person, matched by shared clones.

This clonotype was picked up many times. The chain combines TRBV27 with TRBJ2-2, with 7 bases aligning to TRBD2. The CDR3 is made up of 13 amino acids. V lost 8 bases and J lost 6; bases outside the gene matches: 6. Germline CDR1 is MNHEY and CDR2 is SMNVEV (reference sequence). For the CDR3, the DNA is TGTGCCAGCCGCCGGGGGGTACCCGGGGAGCTGTTTTTT. Protein sequence: CASRRGVPGELFF.

At least ten counts were recorded for this clonotype. The chain employs TRBV28 and TRBJ1-1, with TRBD1 matching 7 bases. The germline CDR1 and CDR2 sequences are MDHEN and SYDVKM. V was clipped by 5 bases and J by 4 bases; unmatched bases: 4. This CDR3 spans 13 amino acids. CDR3 DNA sequence: TGTGCCAGCAGTATACAGGGGTCCACTGAAGCTTTCTTT. Translating it yields CASSIQGSTEAFF.

At least ten counts were recorded for this clonotype. J is TRBJ2-2 and V is TRBV28; D not resolved. Between the trimmed V and J ends, which lost 6 bases and 9 bases, there was a span of 17 bases. The CDR3 extends over 14 amino acids. CDR1 and CDR2 from the germline V gene are MDHEN and SYDVKM. CDR3 DNA: TGTGCCAGCAGCATCGACCAAGTCCTAAGGGAGCTGTTTTTT. Encoded protein: CASSIDQVLRELFF.

The chain employs TRBV13 and TRBJ2-5; perhaps TRBD1 as D (6 bases). CDR3 length equals 15 residues. The germline V gene encodes CDR1 PRHDT and CDR2 FYEKMQ (reference sequence). V lost 0 bases, J lost 5 bases, and 13 bases lay in between. The CDR3 DNA is TGTGCCAGCAGCTTAGGCGACAGGAGGATCGAGACCCAGTACTTC. It specifies CASSLGDRRIETQYF.

The V and J genes are TRBV12-3 or TRBV12-4 and TRBJ2-2; possible D gene TRBD2, 5 bases. The CDR3 length is 14 residues. V lost 8 bases and J lost 2, with 12 bases in between. CDR3 nucleotide sequence: TGTGCCAGCCTGGAGCGGCTTAACACCGGGGAGCTGTTTTTT. Residues: CASLERLNTGELFF.

This clonotype came up many times. The rearrangement uses TRBV5-1 and TRBJ2-7; unclear D gene. CDR3 size: 14 residues. Germline CDR1 and CDR2: SGHRS and YFSETQ. The V and J ends lost 7 bases and 2 bases respectively, with 16 bases between them. The CDR3 bases are TGCGCCAGCGGTGAGACGCCTACCCCCTACGAGCAGTACTTC. Its protein product is CASGETPTPYEQYF.

The chain has TRBV15 and TRBJ2-7; 12 bases match TRBD2. The CDR3 runs 15 residues. Germline V gene data show CDR1 as LNHNV and CDR2 as YYDKDF (reference sequence). Trimming cost V 3 bases and J 4 bases; bases outside gene matches: 4. CDR3: CATSSLLAGGYEQYF. The CDR3 coding sequence is TGTGCCACCAGCAGTTTACTAGCGGGAGGATACGAGCAGTACTTC.

This clonotype came up many times. V is TRBV29-1 and J is TRBJ1-5; D possibly corresponds to TRBD1 (6 bases). Trimming took off 4 bases at V and 3 bases at J, with 10 bases between the two ends. Germline V gene data show CDR1 as SQVTM and CDR2 as ANQGSEA. CDR3 length: 13 residues. The chain's CDR3 is CSVAGQLNQPQHF. The CDR3 DNA reads TGCAGCGTTGCCGGACAGCTCAATCAGCCCCAGCATTTT. The full variable domain, in which reference TRBV29-1 and TRBJ1-5 provide the parts outside the CDR3, is SAVISQKPSRDICQRGTSLTIQCQVDSQVTMMFWYRQQPGQSLTLIATANQGSEATYESGFVIDKFPISRPNLTFSTLTVSNMSPEDSSIYLCSVAGQLNQPQHFGDGTRLSIL.

This clonotype has a single count. Germline is not matched at one junction end, which may reflect a read error. The CDR3 nucleotides are TGTGCCAGCGGTTTATTGCGACAGGGAGTCCAAGAGACCCAGTACTTC. The encoded protein is CASGLLRQGVQETQYF. The V and J genes are TRBV28 and TRBJ2-5, with 7 nucleotides matching TRBD1. Germline lookup yields CDR1 MDHEN and CDR2 SYDVKM. The CDR3 loop spans 16 amino acids.

In its sample, this clonotype was seen many times. This rearrangement joins TRBV7-2 to TRBJ1-5; TRBD1 matches 9 bases. The CDR3 sequence is 15 residues long. CDR1 is SGHTA, CDR2 FQGNSA, per germline. Losses at the gene ends were 5 bases for V and 7 bases for J; bases not matched to a gene: 9. For the CDR3, the DNA is TGTGCCAGCAGCCGTGGGACAGGGCCTAACCAGCCCCAGCATTTT. This gives the protein CASSRGTGPNQPQHF. Looking up the rest from reference TRBV7-2 and TRBJ1-5 gives the full variable domain: GAGVSQSPSNKVTEKGKDVELRCDPISGHTALYWYRQSLGQGLEFLIYFQGNSAPDKSGLPSDRFSAERTGGSVSTLTIQRTQQEDSAVYLCASSRGTGPNQPQHFGDGTRLSIL.

The chain has TRBV6-2 or TRBV6-3 and TRBJ2-7; D remains unclear. Trimming took off 5 bases at V and 5 bases at J, with 10 bases between the two ends. Germline V gene sequence: CDR1 MNHEY, CDR2 SVGEGT. The CDR3 consists of 12 residues. CDR3 in DNA: TGTGCCAGCAGTACCCCATTCAACGAGCAGTACTTC. Translated, it gives CASSTPFNEQYF.

The chain couples TRBV6-5 to TRBJ2-2; D gene unclear. Germline V gene data show CDR1 as MNHEY and CDR2 as SVGAGI. The CDR3 consists of 13 residues. Trimming took 3 bases from V and 6 from J, leaving 8 bases between them. CDR3 nucleotides: TGTGCCAGCAGTTATGAGGATTCCGGGGAGCTGTTTTTT. This encodes CASSYEDSGELFF.

The chain joins TRBV13 to TRBJ1-5; 8 bases map to TRBD1. In germline, CDR1 is PRHDT, CDR2 FYEKMQ (reference sequence). V dropped 6 bases and J dropped 11; count of bases not matched to a gene: 12. The CDR3 has 14 residues. The CDR3 DNA reads TGTGCCAGCAGACTTGGGACAGGTGGTGGAGCCCAGCATTTT. Translating gives CASRLGTGGGAQHF.

This clonotype was counted ten times or more. This sequence joins TRBV5-1 and TRBJ1-2; 11 bases line up with TRBD1. With V trimmed by 4 bases and J by 6 bases, 2 bases remained unmatched. The germline gives CDR1 SGHRS, CDR2 YFSETQ. The CDR3 consists of 13 residues. The CDR3, as DNA: TGCGCCAGCAGCCCGGACAGGGGGCATGGCTACACCTTC. Its protein product is CASSPDRGHGYTF.

Ten or more counts support this clonotype. This sequence joins TRBV5-1 and TRBJ2-5; 7 bases fit TRBD2. The length of the CDR3 is 14 residues. Trimming cost V 6 bases and J 4 bases; bases outside gene matches: 9. Germline CDR1 SGHRS, CDR2 YFSETQ. For the CDR3, the DNA is TGCGCCAGCACCCCGAGGACTAGTGCAGAGACCCAGTACTTC. This gives the protein CASTPRTSAETQYF.

This clonotype was detected many times. The chain uses TRBV30 and TRBJ1-3; D ambiguous. The CDR3 consists of 13 residues. The ends were cut back, 2 bases at V and 0 bases at J, with 5 bases in the middle. The germline gives CDR1 GTSNPN, CDR2 SVGIG (reference sequence). The CDR3 DNA follows: TGTGCCTGGAGTCTCTACTCTGGAAACACCATATATTTT. Its translation: CAWSLYSGNTIYF.